Listed below are T cell receptor beta chains from one sample, sequenced in a study of PD-1 blockade in classical Hodgkin lymphoma. TCRdb's copy holds only in-frame clones and misses some; the assay was immunoSEQ multiplex PCR. The sample holds 100,000 or so clones, over 85% seen once. The specimen comprised peripheral blood mononuclear cells (PBMCs), sampled before the fourth cycle of nivolumab. These receptors were taken from a human donor with classical Hodgkin lymphoma. The CDR3 runs from the conserved cysteine through the conserved F or W. Fields, in order: D gene, V gene, J gene, clone size, CDR3 DNA, CDR3 protein. A D gene is named only where the DNA matches it firmly. Only some rows state a clone size, as once, few, many or a class for expanded clones.

>NA|TRBV27|TRBJ2-3|NA
TGTGCCAGCAAGGCGGGAACTTTGTTAGATACGCAGTATTTT
CASKAGTLLDTQYF
>NA|TRBV27|TRBJ1-3|NA
TGTGCCAGCAGTCCAGGAGTGGGGGGCTCTGGAAACACCATATATTTT
CASSPGVGGSGNTIYF
>NA|TRBV30|TRBJ1-1|NA
TGTGCCTGGAGTGACTGGAACACTGAAGCTTTCTTT
CAWSDWNTEAFF
>NA|TRBV29-1|TRBJ1-4|NA
TGCAGCGTTGCCCAGGGAACTAATGAAAAACTGTTTTTT
CSVAQGTNEKLFF
>TRBD2|TRBV5-1|TRBJ2-1|NA
TGCGCCAGCAGCTTGTTAAGCGGGAGTTACAATGAGCAGTTCTTC
CASSLLSGSYNEQFF
>NA|TRBV19|TRBJ2-3|NA
TGTGCCAGTAGTACGGACTGGAGAGATACGCAGTATTTT
CASSTDWRDTQYF
>NA|TRBV7-2|TRBJ1-4|NA
TGTGCCAGCAGCTTGGGGGGGCGTGAAAAACTGTTTTTT
CASSLGGREKLFF
>TRBD2|TRBV6-6|TRBJ2-3|NA
TGTGCCAGCAGTCCAAGACTAGCGGGAGTTATAGATACGCAGTATTTT
CASSPRLAGVIDTQYF
>NA|TRBV30|TRBJ1-5|NA
TGTGCCTGGAGTCTCCCCGGAGCAGGGGTCAATCAGCCCCAGCATTTT
CAWSLPGAGVNQPQHF
>NA|TRBV30|TRBJ1-1|few
TGTGCCTGGAGTATAGGAGTGGTAACTGAAGCTTTCTTT
CAWSIGVVTEAFF
>TRBD1|TRBV6-6|TRBJ2-7|NA
TGTGCCAGCAGATCAGGGGGCTCCTACGAGCAGTACTTC
CASRSGGSYEQYF
>TRBD2|TRBV6-4|TRBJ2-2|NA
TGTGCCAGCAGTGAGACTAGCGGGAGTGCCGGGGAGCTGTTTTTT
CASSETSGSAGELFF
>NA|TRBV4-1|TRBJ2-7|NA
TGCGCCAGCAGCCACGATCCCGGACAGAACTACGAGCAGTACTTC
CASSHDPGQNYEQYF
>NA|TRBV2|TRBJ1-3|NA
TGTGCCAGCAACCCCCTACCGGGGCGGGCGTCTGGAAACACCATATATTTT
CASNPLPGRASGNTIYF
>NA|TRBV29-1|TRBJ2-3|NA
TGCAGCGCCGGAGGGGCGGCCAGGACAGATACGCAGTATTTT
CSAGGAARTDTQYF
>NA|TRBV30|TRBJ2-7|NA
TGTGCCTGGGGGGACACGAACTACGAGCAGTACTTC
CAWGDTNYEQYF
>NA|TRBV6-5|TRBJ1-1|NA
TGTGCCAGCAATAAACAGGGCCTGAACACTGAAGCTTTCTTT
CASNKQGLNTEAFF
>TRBD2|TRBV6-5|TRBJ2-7|NA
TGTGCCAGCAGTTACACTTCGACTAGCGGGAGCGAGCAGTACTTC
CASSYTSTSGSEQYF
>NA|TRBV7-6|TRBJ2-3|NA
TGTGCCAGCAGCCGGGACGACACAGATACGCAGTATTTT
CASSRDDTDTQYF
>TRBD2|TRBV7-8|TRBJ2-1|NA
TGTGCCAGCAGCTTAGGACTAGCGATGGGAGGAGATGAGCAGTTCTTC
CASSLGLAMGGDEQFF
>TRBD1|TRBV7-7|TRBJ1-4|NA
TGTGCCAGCAGTCGGGGACAGGGAAATGAAAAACTGTTTTTT
CASSRGQGNEKLFF
>NA|TRBV4-1|TRBJ2-5|NA
TGCGCCAGCAGCCAAGCGGCGGGTCCAAAAGAGACCCAGTACTTC
CASSQAAGPKETQYF
>NA|TRBV5-1|TRBJ2-5|NA
TGCGCCAGCAGCTTTGAGGGCGGGGAGACCCAGTACTTC
CASSFEGGETQYF
>NA|TRBV4-2|TRBJ2-2|NA
TGTGCCAGCAGCCAAGATTGGGGGACTGCTGGGGAGCTGTTTTTT
CASSQDWGTAGELFF
>NA|TRBV19|TRBJ2-2|NA
TGTGCCAGTAGCCGACAAGCTTACACCGGGGAGCTGTTTTTT
CASSRQAYTGELFF
>NA|TRBV21-1|TRBJ2-3|NA
TGTGCCAGCATCCAGGGGACCCCTTTTGTCACAGATACGCAGTATTTT
CASIQGTPFVTDTQYF
>NA|TRBV9|TRBJ2-7|NA
TGTGCCAGCAGCCCACCGAGCTCCTACGAGCAGTACTTC
CASSPPSSYEQYF